Below, one T cell receptor (beta chain) is given with its context. The antigen remains unidentified. Germline trimming cut 1 base from V and 5 bases from J; bases unmatched to any gene: 5. Germline V gene lookup returns CDR1 MGHRA and CDR2 YSYEKL. The CDR3 covers 15 residues. The repertoire was sequenced with immunoSEQ multiplex PCR; TCRdb's copy has only in-frame clones and lacks some. The profile covers under 80,000 clones, with more than 85% appearing a single time and approximately 9.3% taken by the ten largest. This entry is derived from a study of OX40 agonist ivuxolimab in advanced cancers. Study-level background: An agonistic anti-OX40 (CD134) antibody, ivuxolimab, was used to treat the patients.

Sampled blood was obtained at baseline, cycle 4 day 1, and cycle 7 day 1. Study results and caveats: Some of the nonresponding patients also showed low levels of normalized T-cell clonal expansion.

Sequencing was performed on CD4+ or CD8+ T cells sorted from blood, taken in a trial of the OX40 agonist ivuxolimab. V is TRBV4-1 and J is TRBJ2-3, with 8 bases fitting TRBD2. The TCR sequence derives from an adult with an advanced solid tumor such as melanoma, head and neck, liver or kidney cancer. The CDR3: CASSQVSGVVDTQYF. CDR3 coding DNA: TGCGCCAGCAGCCAAGTTAGCGGGGTGGTAGATACGCAGTATTTT.